Below are 16 T cell receptor beta chains sequenced from a single sample in a study of memory CD4+ T cells and cytomegalovirus serostatus. The sort gate was single viable CD3+CD4+CD8-CD45RO+ cells for memory CD4+ T cells. Profiled with immunoSEQ multiplex PCR; TCRdb holds only in-frame clones, not every one. The table lists over 45,000 clones, around 80% of them singletons. The sample comprised memory CD4+ T cells from blood. These receptors all come from an adult in good health and CMV-seronegative.

The gene calls are TRBV9 and TRBJ1-6, with D perhaps TRBD1 (5 bases). V lost 4 bases and J 4 bases, leaving 9 bases between the germline ends. The CDR3 is made up of 14 amino acids. The germline gives CDR1 SGDLS, CDR2 YYNGEE. The CDR3 loop reads CASSPRQYNSPLHF. CDR3 bases: TGTGCCAGCAGCCCAAGACAGTATAATTCACCCCTCCACTTT.

The chain is built from TRBV21-1 and TRBJ1-3. TRBV21-1 is recorded as a pseudogene. The CDR3 has 18 amino acids. CDR3 sequence reads: CASSPNPGTYPSGNTIYF. In nucleotides, the CDR3 is TGTGCCAGCAGCCCAAACCCGGGAACATATCCCTCTGGAAACACCATATATTTT.

This chain joins TRBV9 and TRBJ1-3; 7 bases align to TRBD1. The J segment lost 4 bases and the V segment lost 2 bases, leaving 3 bases of the junction unmatched. The CDR3 has 14 amino acids. In germline, CDR1 is SGDLS, CDR2 YYNGEE. The CDR3 spells CASSVTGRGNTIYF. CDR3 nucleotides: TGTGCCAGCAGCGTGACAGGGAGGGGAAACACCATATATTTT.

The V and J genes are TRBV5-1 and TRBJ2-7, with 12 bases lining up with TRBD1. The V gene's germline CDR1 is SGHRS and CDR2 YFSETQ. V gave up 4 bases and J gave up 5 bases; unmatched junction bases: 13. This CDR3 has 17 residues. The CDR3 nucleotides read TGCGCCAGCAGCCGACCAACCGGGACAGGGGGCATCAACGAGCAGTACTTC. Translating it yields CASSRPTGTGGINEQYF.

The chain links TRBV5-4 to TRBJ2-3; no clear D gene. Germline CDR1 reads SGHNT; CDR2 reads YYREEE (reference sequence). V lost 0 bases, J lost 0 bases, and 11 bases lay in between. The CDR3 spans 16 residues. This CDR3 reads CASSLAGRTSTDTQYF. DNA for the CDR3: TGTGCCAGCAGCTTGGCGGGTCGTACTAGCACAGATACGCAGTATTTT.

The chain employs TRBV18 and TRBJ1-5; D is ambiguous. Trimming stripped 3 bases from V and 3 bases from J, with 12 bases between. This CDR3 is 15 amino acids long. The V gene's germline CDR1 is KGHSH and CDR2 LQKENI. CDR3 DNA: TGTGCCAGCTCACCCCAACGGAGGCTCAATCAGCCCCAGCATTTT. It is translated as CASSPQRRLNQPQHF.

The gene calls are TRBV12-1 and TRBJ1-3. TRBV12-1 is a pseudogene segment. The CDR3 covers 16 residues. CDR3 DNA sequence: TGTGCCAGCAGCCCTCCCGAAGGCGTCTCTGGAAACACCATATATTTT. It specifies CASSPPEGVSGNTIYF.

The CDR3 region is CASSLGLAGNTDTQYF. As DNA, the CDR3 is TGTGCCAGCAGTCTCGGACTAGCGGGGAACACAGATACGCAGTATTTT. The genes are TRBV28 and TRBJ2-3; 12 nucleotides match TRBD2. Germline-derived CDR1 and CDR2 are MDHEN and SYDVKM. The CDR3 consists of 16 residues. Trimming took 5 bases from V and 2 from J; bases not matched to a gene: 5.

The table lists this clone with a count of one. This chain connects TRBV5-1 to TRBJ2-3, with 15 positions matching TRBD2. This CDR3 has 16 residues. Trimming cost V 3 bases and J 5 bases; bases outside gene matches: 4. Germline V gene data show CDR1 as SGHRS and CDR2 as YFSETQ. As DNA, the CDR3 is TGCGCCAGCAGCTCCGGACTAGCGGGGGGGCAAGATACGCAGTATTTT. Translating it yields CASSSGLAGGQDTQYF.

The chain couples TRBV4-3 to TRBJ2-5; TRBD2 aligns across 10 bases. CDR3 length: 17 residues. The germline CDR1 and CDR2 sequences are LGHNA and YSLEER. V trimming: 1 base; J trimming: 11 bases; junction bases outside the gene matches: 16. CDR3 sequence (DNA): TGCGCCAGCAGCCAAGCTCTCGGAGGCAGCGGGGGGGCGTTGCAGTACTTC. Translated: CASSQALGGSGGALQYF.

The chain is built from TRBV5-6 and TRBJ2-5; TRBD1 matches 7 bases. This CDR3 region has 14 residues. Trimming cost V 5 bases and J 3 bases; bases outside gene matches: 7. Germline V gene data show CDR1 as SGHDT and CDR2 as YYEEEE. CDR3 DNA: TGTGCCAGCAGACTGGGACAGTTTGAAGAGACCCAGTACTTC. Translated, it gives CASRLGQFEETQYF.

Only a few counts were recorded for this clone. This chain connects TRBV5-1 to TRBJ1-1; tentatively, D is TRBD1 (6 bases). V gave up 4 bases and J gave up 9 bases, with 13 bases separating them. The CDR3 runs to 12 residues. Germline CDR1 SGHRS, CDR2 YFSETQ. The CDR3 loop is CASSTGQRKAFF. The CDR3 coding sequence is TGCGCCAGCAGCACGGGACAACGTAAAGCTTTCTTT.

The chain couples TRBV5-1 to TRBJ2-7, with D possibly matching TRBD2 (6 bases). V was pared by 4 bases and J by 5 bases, with 13 bases between. Germline V gene lookup returns CDR1 SGHRS and CDR2 YFSETQ. The CDR3 covers 13 residues. The DNA for the CDR3 is TGCGCCAGCAGCAAGGAGGGGAGGAACGAGCAGTACTTC. It encodes CASSKEGRNEQYF.

This clone was counted once. This chain connects TRBV28 to TRBJ2-7; 8 bases fit TRBD2. Germline CDR1 MDHEN, CDR2 SYDVKM. This CDR3 has 14 residues. Unmatched junction bases numbered 13, after V lost 5 bases and J lost 10 bases. The CDR3 region is CASSPGGALLGQYF. CDR3 sequence (DNA): TGTGCCAGCAGTCCCGGGGGGGCCCTTCTTGGCCAGTACTTC.

The V gene is TRBV28, the J gene TRBJ1-5; D is unclear. This CDR3 is built from 14 residues. Germline V CDR1 and CDR2: MDHEN, SYDVKM. V was trimmed by 1 base and J by 2 bases, leaving 6 bases between them. CDR3 residues: CASSLSVRNQPQHF. In DNA form, the CDR3 reads TGTGCCAGCAGTTTATCTGTTCGCAATCAGCCCCAGCATTTT.

This clone showed up just a few times. This rearrangement joins TRBV28 to TRBJ2-2, with TRBD1 matching over 7 bases. This CDR3 is built from 17 residues. Germline V gene lookup returns CDR1 MDHEN and CDR2 SYDVKM. The ends lost 7 bases at V and 3 bases at J; junction bases unmatched: 14. The CDR3 region is CASKGQRLDRYTGELFF. CDR3 nucleotide sequence: TGTGCCAGCAAGGGCCAAAGGTTGGACAGGTACACCGGGGAGCTGTTTTTT.